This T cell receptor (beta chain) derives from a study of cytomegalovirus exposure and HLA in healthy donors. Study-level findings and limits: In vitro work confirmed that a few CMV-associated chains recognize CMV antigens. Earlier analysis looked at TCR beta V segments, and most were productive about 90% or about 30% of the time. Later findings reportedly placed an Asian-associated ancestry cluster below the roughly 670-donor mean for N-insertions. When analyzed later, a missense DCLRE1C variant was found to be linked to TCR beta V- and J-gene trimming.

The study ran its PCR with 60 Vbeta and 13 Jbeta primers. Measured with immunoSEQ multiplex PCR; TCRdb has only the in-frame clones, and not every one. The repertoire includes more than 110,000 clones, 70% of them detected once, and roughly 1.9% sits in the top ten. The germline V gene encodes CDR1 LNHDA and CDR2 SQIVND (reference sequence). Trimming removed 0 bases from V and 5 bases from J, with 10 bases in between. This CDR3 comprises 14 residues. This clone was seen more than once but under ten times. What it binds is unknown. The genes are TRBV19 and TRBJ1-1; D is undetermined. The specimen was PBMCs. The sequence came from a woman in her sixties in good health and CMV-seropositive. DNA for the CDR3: TGTGCCAGTAGTATAGAAAGGGAGGTGACTGAAGCTTTCTTT. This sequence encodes CASSIEREVTEAFF.